These 27 T cell receptor beta chains originate from one sample sequenced in a study of T-cell memory formation after mild COVID-19. From the 5' RACE reads, TCRdb called clonotypes with MiXCR, one entry per CDR3 protein. This table holds over 95,000 distinct CDR3 sequences, 22% found once. The source material was PBMCs or a T cell subset sorted from them (not recorded which). The source of these receptors is a man between 18 and 29 years old who had mild COVID-19 (a few samples of this study predate the infection). Cell type and time point are not known.

This sequence joins TRBV24-1 and TRBJ2-5; a weak D match, TRBD1 (5 bases). V lost 3 bases and J 5 bases, leaving 15 bases between the germline ends. CDR1 is KGHDR and CDR2 is SFDVKD in the germline V gene. The CDR3 extends over 15 amino acids. CDR3 in amino acids: CATSDVRTPYETQYF. Written as DNA, the CDR3 is TGTGCCACCAGTGATGTACGGACACCGTACGAGACCCAGTACTTC.

This clonotype has a handful of counts. The chain recombines TRBV20-1 with TRBJ2-3; a possible D gene is TRBD1 (5 bases). The V end lost 3 bases, the J end lost 2 bases, and 21 bases lay between the germline ends. Germline V gene sequence: CDR1 DFQATT, CDR2 SNEGSKA (reference sequence). The CDR3 is 17 amino acids. The CDR3 spells CSASATAGIIPTDTQYF. The CDR3 DNA sequence: TGCAGTGCTAGTGCGACCGCAGGGATCATCCCCACAGATACGCAGTATTTT.

V gene TRBV5-1 combines with J gene TRBJ1-1; D is ambiguous. The ends were cut back, 4 bases at V and 3 bases at J, with 10 bases in the middle. CDR1 is SGHRS and CDR2 is YFSETQ in the germline V gene. The CDR3 extends over 13 amino acids. This CDR3 reads CASSQLSHTEAFF. The CDR3 DNA sequence: TGCGCCAGCAGCCAATTATCCCACACTGAAGCTTTCTTT. Looking up the rest from reference TRBV5-1 and TRBJ1-1 gives the full variable domain: KAGVTQTPRYLIKTRGQQVTLSCSPISGHRSVSWYQQTPGQGLQFLFEYFSETQRNKGNFPGRFSGRQFSNSRSEMNVSTLELGDSALYLCASSQLSHTEAFFGQGTRLTVV.

This clonotype was found a few times. J is TRBJ2-3 and V is TRBV20-1, with D perhaps TRBD1 (5 bases). Germline V gene lookup returns CDR1 DFQATT and CDR2 SNEGSKA (reference sequence). CDR3 size: 16 residues. The V and J ends lost 6 bases and 1 base respectively, with 20 bases between them. CDR3 DNA sequence: TGCAGTGCCGCTTCAGTTAGACAGTTGGGCACAGATACGCAGTATTTT. Translated: CSAASVRQLGTDTQYF.

The chain carries TRBV10-2 and TRBJ2-7; maybe TRBD2 (5 bases). Germline CDR1 reads WSHSY; CDR2 reads SAAADI. Trimming removed 6 bases from V and 6 bases from J, with 18 bases in between. The CDR3 extends over 14 amino acids. The chain's CDR3 is CASREARTWVEQYF. The CDR3 DNA sequence: TGCGCCAGCAGGGAGGCACGGACGTGGGTCGAGCAGTACTTC.

This clonotype was observed at least ten times. The V call is TRBV12-3 or TRBV12-4, the J call TRBJ1-1; the match to TRBD1 covers 8 bases. CDR3 size: 14 residues. Trimming cost V 4 bases and J 1 base; bases outside gene matches: 2. The CDR3 DNA is TGTGCCAGCAGTTCCGGACAGGGGAACACTGAAGCTTTCTTT. It specifies CASSSGQGNTEAFF.

The chain recombines TRBV4-1 with TRBJ2-3; TRBD2 aligns across 12 bases. The V segment lost 1 base and the J segment 14 bases; nucleotides outside the gene matches: 7. Germline assignment: CDR1 MGHRA and CDR2 YSYEKL. This CDR3 spans 14 amino acids. Written as DNA, the CDR3 is TGCGCCAGCAGCCAAGGGACTAGCGGGGATGAGTTGTATTTT. It translates to CASSQGTSGDELYF.

This chain uses TRBV19 with TRBJ2-1; D is unresolved. Germline V gene sequence: CDR1 LNHDA, CDR2 SQIVND (reference sequence). The CDR3 is 12 amino acids. Trimming stripped 5 bases from V and 9 bases from J, with 11 bases between. The CDR3 spells CASSGPPSEQFF. CDR3 sequence (DNA): TGTGCCAGTAGTGGCCCTCCTAGTGAGCAGTTCTTC.

This clonotype was seen more than once but under ten times. J is TRBJ2-7 and V is TRBV5-1, with TRBD1 identical over 8 bases. Germline CDR1 reads SGHRS; CDR2 reads YFSETQ. There are 15 residues in the CDR3. The trim removed 1 base at V and 7 bases at J, leaving 10 bases unmatched. The CDR3 reads CASSLPGQVFGEQYF. In nucleotides, the CDR3 is TGCGCCAGCAGCTTGCCGGGACAGGTTTTCGGTGAGCAGTACTTC.

In DNA form, the CDR3 reads TGCGCCAGCAGCCAAGAAGTTCCTTACGAGCAGTACGTC. It translates to CASSQEVPYEQYV. The chain recombines TRBV4-1 with TRBJ2-7; D uncertain. The ends were cut back, 0 bases at V and 4 bases at J, with 7 bases in the middle. CDR1 is MGHRA and CDR2 is YSYEKL in the germline V gene. This CDR3 is 13 amino acids long.

This clonotype was counted only a few times. This chain uses TRBV7-9 with TRBJ1-6, with a weak D call TRBD1 (5 bases). Germline V gene lookup returns CDR1 SEHNR and CDR2 FQNEAQ (reference sequence). The CDR3 has 14 residues. Trimming pared 7 bases from V and 6 bases from J, leaving 13 bases between. The CDR3 DNA follows: TGTGCCAGCACAGACAGTGCCCCTAATTCACCCCTCCACTTT. This codes for CASTDSAPNSPLHF.

This clonotype occurred a few times. CDR3 amino acids: CASSYPPGQGTGELFF. In nucleotides, the CDR3 is TGTGCCAGCAGCTACCCTCCGGGACAGGGGACCGGGGAGCTGTTTTTT. This rearrangement joins TRBV7-2 to TRBJ2-2, with 10 bases identical to TRBD1. The CDR3 is 16 amino acids. Germline assignment: CDR1 SGHTA and CDR2 FQGNSA. With V trimmed by 4 bases and J by 5 bases, 7 bases remained unmatched.

This rearrangement joins TRBV4-3 to TRBJ2-5; D unclear. The CDR3 covers 14 residues. The V end was cut by 1 base, the J end by 3 bases, with 9 bases between. CDR1 and CDR2 from the germline V gene are LGHNA and YSLEER. The CDR3 coding sequence is TGCGCCAGCAGCCAAGGACTCGCAAAAGAGACCCAGTACTTC. Its translation: CASSQGLAKETQYF.

V usage is TRBV14 and J usage is TRBJ2-1, with 8 bases identical to TRBD1. Germline trimming cut 0 bases from V and 6 bases from J; bases unmatched to any gene: 7. The CDR3 runs to 16 residues. Germline V CDR1 and CDR2: SGHDN, FVKESK. The CDR3 sequence is CASSQERTGYFNEQFF. The CDR3 nucleotides read TGTGCCAGCAGCCAAGAGCGGACAGGGTACTTCAATGAGCAGTTCTTC. Together with reference TRBV14 and TRBJ2-1, the CDR3 gives the full variable domain: EAGVTQFPSHSVIEKGQTVTLRCDPISGHDNLYWYRRVMGKEIKFLLHFVKESKQDESGMPNNRFLAERTGGTYSTLKVQPAELEDSGVYFCASSQERTGYFNEQFFGPGTRLTVL.

This CDR3 reads CASSLAGGPDWNEQFF. CDR3 nucleotides: TGTGCCAGCAGTTTAGCGGGGGGGCCGGATTGGAATGAGCAGTTCTTC. The rearrangement joins TRBV12-3 or TRBV12-4 to TRBJ2-1; a possible D gene is TRBD2 (7 bases). The V end lost 0 bases, the J end lost 7 bases, and 16 bases lay between the germline ends. This CDR3 comprises 16 residues.

The V call is TRBV29-1, the J call TRBJ1-2; possible D gene TRBD1, 5 bases. The V gene lost 0 bases and the J gene lost 5 bases, with 19 bases spanning the gap. This CDR3 contains 16 residues. Germline CDR1 reads SQVTM; CDR2 reads ANQGSEA. In DNA form, the CDR3 reads TGCAGCGTTGAAGACCCGGGACGACGAACGCTATATGGCTACACCTTC. Translated, it gives CSVEDPGRRTLYGYTF.

The chain employs TRBV3-1 and TRBJ2-5; the D is unclear. V was cut by 8 bases and J by 5 bases, with 12 bases left in between. The germline gives CDR1 LGHDT, CDR2 YNNKEL (reference sequence). This CDR3 is built from 12 residues. In DNA, the CDR3 is TGTGCCAGCGGCCGGGCTCGTGAGACCCAGTACTTC. This translates into CASGRARETQYF.

This chain uses TRBV7-2 with TRBJ2-5; D call uncertain. Looked up from germline, CDR1 is SGHTA and CDR2 is FQGNSA. The CDR3 loop spans 16 amino acids. Trimming shortened V by 5 bases and J by 1 base, and 17 bases separated the two germline ends. The CDR3 protein is CASSPFSVAGQETQYF. The CDR3 DNA reads as TGTGCCAGCAGCCCTTTCAGCGTGGCAGGCCAAGAGACCCAGTACTTC.

This clonotype was seen a few times. The V call is TRBV7-9, the J call TRBJ2-7, with TRBD2 matching over 12 bases. The germline CDR1 and CDR2 sequences are SEHNR and FQNEAQ (reference sequence). The CDR3 length is 17 residues. V was clipped by 1 base and J by 1 base; unmatched bases: 5. The CDR3 is CASSLGLAGAPSYEQYV. The DNA for the CDR3 is TGTGCCAGCAGCTTAGGACTAGCGGGGGCCCCGTCCTACGAGCAGTACGTC.

The CDR3 here is CASSERPYGYTF. The DNA of the CDR3 is TGTGCCAGCAGTGAACGACCCTATGGCTACACCTTC. The chain uses TRBV2 and TRBJ1-2; D gene uncertain. The CDR3 contains 12 residues. Trimming pared 2 bases from V and 4 bases from J, leaving 5 bases between. Per germline, CDR1 SNHLY and CDR2 FYNNEI.

The chain is built from TRBV29-1 and TRBJ2-4; the D call may be TRBD1 or TRBD2 (6 bases each). Trimming removed 6 bases at V and 0 bases at J, with 30 bases between. The CDR3 runs to 20 residues. Germline CDR1 reads SQVTM; CDR2 reads ANQGSEA. CDR3 in amino acids: CSVAGLSRGREGLAKNIQYF. In DNA, the CDR3 is TGCAGCGTCGCCGGGTTGTCCCGGGGGCGCGAAGGTTTAGCCAAAAACATTCAGTACTTC.

The rearrangement uses TRBV14 and TRBJ1-1; TRBD1 matches 9 bases. Germline V CDR1 and CDR2: SGHDN, FVKESK. V dropped 4 bases and J dropped 6; count of bases not matched to a gene: 12. This CDR3 spans 16 amino acids. CDR3 nucleotides: TGTGCCAGCAGCCTTACAGGGGGCGCGGGAGGGCCTGAAGCTTTCTTT. Translation gives CASSLTGGAGGPEAFF.

This clonotype was seen a handful of times. The chain recombines TRBV7-9 with TRBJ1-6; TRBD1 matches at 9 bases. The CDR3 has 19 amino acids. V was pared by 8 bases and J by 9 bases, with 23 bases of the junction left unmatched. Germline V gene data show CDR1 as SEHNR and CDR2 as FQNEAQ (reference sequence). The CDR3 DNA is TGTGCCAGCGCCGGGACAGGGCCGTATGTTCGAGGGGATACTTCACCCCTCCACTTT. As protein: CASAGTGPYVRGDTSPLHF.

The chain is built from TRBV7-9 and TRBJ2-7, with 8 bases that match TRBD1. The V segment lost 4 bases and the J segment 11 bases; nucleotides outside the gene matches: 7. Germline CDR1 is SEHNR and CDR2 is FQNEAQ (reference sequence). The length of the CDR3 is 12 residues. CDR3 in DNA: TGTGCCAGCAGCTCACAGGGGGAAGGGGAGTACTTC. The encoded protein is CASSSQGEGEYF.

To note about this clonotype: Sequence at one end of the junction differs from germline and may be a read error. The J gene is TRBJ2-1, the V gene TRBV11-1, with TRBD2 matching over 10 bases. CDR1 and CDR2 (germline): SGHAT, FQDESV (reference sequence). The CDR3 spans 15 residues. The CDR3 nucleotides are TGTGCCATCAGCCAGCCGGGACTAGCGTCCAATGAGCAGTTCTTC. As protein: CAISQPGLASNEQFF.

This clonotype was seen only a few times. This chain uses TRBV12-3 or TRBV12-4 with TRBJ2-5; tentative D call: TRBD1 (6 bases). V was clipped by 6 bases and J by 4 bases, with 12 bases between them. The CDR3 spans 13 residues. Here the CDR3 reads CASRTQGLETQYF. CDR3 nucleotides: TGTGCCAGCAGGACCCAGGGGTTAGAGACCCAGTACTTC.

This clonotype was observed once. The V and J genes are TRBV7-2 and TRBJ2-1, with 12 bases identical to TRBD2. J was trimmed by 8 bases and V by 2 bases; bases with no gene match: 4. The CDR3 sequence is 15 residues long. Germline CDR1 and CDR2: SGHTA and FQGNSA. CDR3 sequence reads: CASSLKASGGDEQFF. The CDR3 DNA sequence: TGTGCCAGCAGCTTAAAGGCTAGCGGGGGGGATGAGCAGTTCTTC.